This is a list of T cell receptor beta chains from one sample in a study of blood T cell repertoires in COVID-19. This table comes from immunoSEQ multiplex PCR, and its TCRdb copy is limited to in-frame clones, with some not included. This table has 45,000 to 65,000 clones, roughly 86% appearing once. The sample was peripheral blood. Receptors were obtained from an elderly man with active or convalescent COVID-19. The CDR3 runs from the conserved cysteine through the conserved F or W. A D gene is named only where the DNA matches it firmly. A clone size is listed for some rows: how often the clone was seen (once, few, many), or a class if it is expanded.

cdr3_nt,cdr3_aa,clone_size,v_call,d_call,j_call
TGTGCCAGCAGCTTGGGGGGGACAGGGGTCTATGGCTACACCTTC,CASSLGGTGVYGYTF,-,TRBV7-6,TRBD1,TRBJ1-2
TGTGCCAGCAGCCCCGCCGGGGGGGCTATGGAAGAGACCCAGTACTTC,CASSPAGGAMEETQYF,-,TRBV5-4,TRBD2,TRBJ2-5
TGTGCCAGCAGCCCAGGACAGGGTGGGAACACTGAAGCTTTCTTT,CASSPGQGGNTEAFF,-,TRBV9,TRBD1,TRBJ1-1
TGTGCCACCAGCGGTCGGGGGGCCGATCAGCCCCAGCATTTT,CATSGRGADQPQHF,-,TRBV15,-,TRBJ1-5
TGCGCCAGCAGCTTGGTAGCGGGGGCCTCCTACGAGCAGTACTTC,CASSLVAGASYEQYF,-,TRBV5-1,TRBD2,TRBJ2-7
TGTGCCAGCAGCATCGTGGACAGGGCGAACACCGGGGAGCTGTTTTTT,CASSIVDRANTGELFF,-,TRBV21-1,-,TRBJ2-2
TGTGCCAGCAGGATAAATACAGGGGGGGCCTACGAGCAGTACTTC,CASRINTGGAYEQYF,-,TRBV6-5,-,TRBJ2-7
TGTGCCAGCAGTGAAAGACAGTTCACAGATACGCAGTATTTT,CASSERQFTDTQYF,-,TRBV6-1,-,TRBJ2-3
TGTGCCAGTAGTATCGGAGCGGGAGGTAGAAATGAGCAGTTCTTC,CASSIGAGGRNEQFF,-,TRBV19,TRBD2,TRBJ2-1
TGCGCCAGCAGCCCGTATGCGAAACGCTCTGGGGCCAACGTCCTGACTTTC,CASSPYAKRSGANVLTF,-,TRBV4-3,-,TRBJ2-6
TGTGCCAGCAGTGAGAGGTGGGGCGTTGGCAATTCACCCCTCCACTTT,CASSERWGVGNSPLHF,few,TRBV25-1,-,TRBJ1-6
TGTGCCAGCAGCGCGCCCAGGGGAAGCGTAAAAGAGACCCAGTACTTC,CASSAPRGSVKETQYF,-,TRBV11-1,-,TRBJ2-5
TGTGCCACCAGTGGGACAGGGGGAAACACCATATATTTT,CATSGTGGNTIYF,once,TRBV24-1,TRBD1,TRBJ1-3
TGTGCCAGCAGCGCCCGACAGGGGTGGGATACGCAGTATTTT,CASSARQGWDTQYF,-,TRBV9,TRBD1,TRBJ2-3
TGTGCCAGCAGCTCCGGGACATACGGTGAGCAGTTCTTC,CASSSGTYGEQFF,-,TRBV7-9,-,TRBJ2-1
TGTGCCAGCAGAACGACAGGGGGCAATGAGCAGTTCTTC,CASRTTGGNEQFF,-,TRBV27,TRBD1,TRBJ2-1
TGTGCCAGCAGTTACTCGTTGGCTCGTTCCGCCTATGAGCAGTTCTTC,CASSYSLARSAYEQFF,once,TRBV6-6,-,TRBJ2-1
TGCGCCAGCAGCTCTTCCGAGGGGGTAGGTCCTGAAGCTTTCTTT,CASSSSEGVGPEAFF,-,TRBV5-1,-,TRBJ1-1
TGCGCCAGCAGCCAAGGACTCACGGGGACAGATACGCAGTATTTT,CASSQGLTGTDTQYF,once,TRBV4-3,-,TRBJ2-3
TGTGCCAGCAGCTTACCCGGGTTAGATACGCAGTATTTT,CASSLPGLDTQYF,once,TRBV7-3,-,TRBJ2-3